This passage covers 32 T cell receptor beta chains from one sample sequenced in a study of Ad26.COV2.S vaccination and SARS-CoV-2 variants. TCRdb keeps only in-frame clones here, not all; method: immunoSEQ multiplex PCR. The table has 350,000 to 450,000 clones, roughly 90% seen once. The treatment is: around 19 received Ad26.COV2.S at low or high dose, single or two shots; about 5 received placebo; per-sample allocation not given. Collection of samples fell on day 63 after the first vaccine or placebo injection. This specimen consisted of peripheral blood, obtained in a trial of Ad26.COV2.S vaccine versus placebo. These receptors were taken from a person between 18 and 65 years old who received the Ad26.COV2.S COVID-19 vaccine or a placebo.

This chain links TRBV15 with TRBJ2-1; 11 bases are a match to TRBD2. CDR3 length equals 16 residues. The junction had 2 bases not matched to a gene; V was cut back by 1 base and J by 3 bases. Germline V gene data show CDR1 as LNHNV and CDR2 as YYDKDF (reference sequence). The CDR3 spells CATSRGGTSGYNEQFF. The CDR3 DNA sequence: TGTGCCACCAGCAGAGGTGGGACTAGCGGCTACAATGAGCAGTTCTTC.

This chain uses TRBV6-5 with TRBJ2-5, with 7 bases aligning to TRBD1. The germline gives CDR1 MNHEY, CDR2 SVGAGI. There are 16 residues in the CDR3. Germline trimming cut 1 base from V and 5 bases from J; bases unmatched to any gene: 10. The CDR3, as DNA: TGTGCCAGCAGTTACTTCGCAGGGGGAATAGGGGAGACCCAGTACTTC. Protein: CASSYFAGGIGETQYF.

The chain combines TRBV3-1 (or the pseudogene TRBV3-2) with TRBJ2-2, with TRBD1 matching over 7 bases. This CDR3 is 17 amino acids long. With 5 bases clipped from V and 3 bases from J, the junction kept 12 bases outside the gene matches. Germline CDR1 LGHDT, CDR2 YNNKEL (reference sequence). The CDR3 DNA reads as TGTGCCAGCAGCACTCGAATGAGGGGGCGGGACACCGGGGAGCTGTTTTTT. Its translation is CASSTRMRGRDTGELFF.

This sequence joins TRBV7-6 and TRBJ1-6; no reliable D call. The CDR3 sequence is 14 residues long. CDR1 SGHVS and CDR2 FNYEAQ come from the germline V gene. V lost 3 bases and J lost 7, with 10 bases in between. The CDR3 nucleotides are TGTGCCAGCAGCTTTAACACTCGGAATTCACCCCTCCACTTT. Amino acids: CASSFNTRNSPLHF.

This rearrangement joins TRBV5-1 to TRBJ2-3, with a tentative D call TRBD1 (5 bases). Per germline, CDR1 SGHRS and CDR2 YFSETQ. The CDR3 runs 14 residues. V lost 5 bases and J 6 bases, leaving 16 bases between the germline ends. The CDR3 reads CASRTADGVDTQYF. CDR3 DNA sequence: TGCGCCAGCAGGACAGCAGATGGTGTGGATACGCAGTATTTT. Complete variable domain (other parts from reference TRBV5-1 and TRBJ2-3): KAGVTQTPRYLIKTRGQQVTLSCSPISGHRSVSWYQQTPGQGLQFLFEYFSETQRNKGNFPGRFSGRQFSNSRSEMNVSTLELGDSALYLCASRTADGVDTQYFGPGTRLTVL.

The gene calls are TRBV10-1 and TRBJ2-1, with TRBD2 matching 8 bases. J gave up 4 bases and V 10 bases, and 6 bases lay outside the gene matches. This CDR3 has 13 amino acids. Germline CDR1 is WNHNN and CDR2 is SYGVQD (reference sequence). The DNA of the CDR3 is TGCGCCACCCAAGCGGGGGCTTACAATGAGCAGTTCTTC. Protein: CATQAGAYNEQFF.

The chain combines TRBV6-5 with TRBJ2-1, with 7 bases matching TRBD1. Germline V gene lookup returns CDR1 MNHEY and CDR2 SVGAGI. With 6 bases clipped from V and 0 bases from J, the junction kept 5 bases outside the gene matches. The CDR3 runs 15 residues. As DNA, the CDR3 is TGTGCCAGCAGAACGACAGGGAGCTCCTACAATGAGCAGTTCTTC. Translating gives CASRTTGSSYNEQFF.

The rearrangement links TRBV6-2 or TRBV6-3 to TRBJ1-5; TRBD1 is a possible D gene (5 bases). The CDR3 has 14 amino acids. V was cut by 4 bases and J by 3 bases, with 10 bases left in between. From germline, CDR1 is MNHEY and CDR2 SVGEGT. CDR3: CASSFDSYNQPQHF. The CDR3 region has the DNA TGTGCCAGCAGTTTTGACAGTTACAATCAGCCCCAGCATTTT.

The chain couples TRBV15 to TRBJ1-3, with D unresolved. This CDR3 contains 14 residues. Germline V CDR1 and CDR2: LNHNV, YYDKDF (reference sequence). Trimming shortened V by 1 base and J by 1 base, and 5 bases separated the two germline ends. The CDR3 sequence is CATSRGGSGNTIYF. The CDR3 DNA reads TGTGCCACCAGCAGAGGAGGGTCTGGAAACACCATATATTTT. Supplemented by reference TRBV15 and TRBJ1-3, the full variable domain reads DAMVIQNPRYQVTQFGKPVTLSCSQTLNHNVMYWYQQKSSQAPKLLFHYYDKDFNNEADTPDNFQSRRPNTSFCFLDIRSPGLGDTAMYLCATSRGGSGNTIYFGEGSWLTVV.

V is TRBV19 and J is TRBJ1-2; D is unclear. The CDR3 spans 13 residues. Trimming pared 3 bases from V and 6 bases from J, leaving 11 bases between. CDR1 and CDR2 (germline): LNHDA, SQIVND (reference sequence). The CDR3 sequence: CASSIQVDNGYTF. Written as DNA, the CDR3 is TGTGCCAGTAGTATCCAAGTAGACAATGGCTACACCTTC.

The rearrangement uses TRBV5-6 and TRBJ2-5, with D uncertain. The CDR3 sequence is 13 residues long. With 0 bases removed from V and 3 bases from J, the gap between germline ends came to 6 bases. From germline, CDR1 is SGHDT and CDR2 YYEEEE. The chain's CDR3 is CASSLVGEETQYF. The CDR3 nucleotides are TGTGCCAGCAGCTTGGTTGGGGAAGAGACCCAGTACTTC.

The V gene is TRBV19, the J gene TRBJ1-4; no clear D gene. V lost 6 bases and J 8 bases, leaving 10 bases between the germline ends. This CDR3 contains 12 residues. From germline, CDR1 is LNHDA and CDR2 SQIVND (reference sequence). In nucleotides, the CDR3 is TGTGCCAGTAGGGCAGGATGGGAAAAACTGTTTTTT. As protein: CASRAGWEKLFF.

This clone was picked up one time. The CDR3 DNA reads TGTGCCACCAGTTCAATCCGGGGATCGCCCGGGGAGCTGTTTTTT. Protein sequence: CATSSIRGSPGELFF. This chain connects TRBV24-1 to TRBJ2-2, with a tentative D call TRBD2 (5 bases). This CDR3 spans 15 amino acids. V was clipped by 6 bases and J by 6 bases, with 16 bases between them. CDR1 is KGHDR and CDR2 is SFDVKD in the germline V gene.

The chain employs TRBV7-8 and TRBJ2-2, with D perhaps matching TRBD2 (5 bases). CDR3 length equals 15 residues. Germline CDR1 is SGHVS and CDR2 is FQNEAQ. V was shortened by 5 bases and J by 1 base, with 11 bases between the two germline ends. CDR3 region: CASSPGRVNTGELFF. Written as DNA, the CDR3 is TGTGCCAGCAGCCCCGGGCGGGTGAACACCGGGGAGCTGTTTTTT.

The V and J genes are TRBV27 and TRBJ1-2; TRBD1 matches 7 bases. The germline gives CDR1 MNHEY, CDR2 SMNVEV (reference sequence). This CDR3 contains 13 residues. With 4 bases clipped from V and 7 bases from J, the junction kept 6 bases outside the gene matches. The CDR3 DNA reads TGTGCCAGCAGTTCGACAGGGATGGGTGGCTACACCTTC. Translated: CASSSTGMGGYTF.

The V call is TRBV4-3, the J call TRBJ2-2; 8 nucleotides align to TRBD2. The V gene's germline CDR1 is LGHNA and CDR2 YSLEER. Losses at the gene ends were 5 bases for V and 4 bases for J; bases not matched to a gene: 12. This CDR3 region has 17 residues. CDR3 amino acids: CASSSLIRGGVTGELFF. CDR3 nucleotides: TGCGCCAGCAGCTCCCTCATCCGGGGGGGCGTCACCGGGGAGCTGTTTTTT.

This CDR3 reads CASSTWDVPTYEQYF. The CDR3 DNA sequence: TGTGCCAGTAGTACTTGGGACGTCCCTACCTACGAGCAGTACTTC. J is TRBJ2-7 and V is TRBV19; D assignment may be TRBD1 or TRBD2 (5 bases each). V lost 4 bases and J 2 bases, leaving 15 bases between the germline ends. The CDR3 runs 15 residues. Germline-derived CDR1 and CDR2 are LNHDA and SQIVND (reference sequence). Full variable domain (remainder filled in from reference TRBV19 and TRBJ2-7): DGGITQSPKYLFRKEGQNVTLSCEQNLNHDAMYWYRQDPGQGLRLIYYSQIVNDFQKGDIAEGYSVSREKKESFPLTVTSAQKNPTAFYLCASSTWDVPTYEQYFGPGTRLTVT.

This rearrangement joins TRBV3-1 (or the pseudogene TRBV3-2) to TRBJ1-1, with D tentatively TRBD1 (5 bases). Germline V lookup: CDR1 LGHDT, CDR2 YNNKEL (reference sequence). The CDR3 sequence is 14 residues long. Trimming left V 3 bases short and J 1 base short, with 9 bases between. The CDR3 DNA reads as TGTGCCAGCAGCCACCTAACAGGGAACACTGAAGCTTTCTTT. The encoded protein is CASSHLTGNTEAFF.

The chain employs TRBV27 and TRBJ1-6, with unresolved D. CDR3 length equals 13 residues. In germline, CDR1 is MNHEY, CDR2 SMNVEV (reference sequence). Deletions cut 3 bases from V and 6 bases from J, with 6 bases between. Written as DNA, the CDR3 is TGTGCCAGCAGTTTTACGGCTAATTCACCCCTCCACTTT. Amino acid sequence: CASSFTANSPLHF.

The rearrangement links TRBV6-2 or TRBV6-3 to TRBJ1-3; D unresolved. Germline V gives CDR1 MNHEY, CDR2 SVGEGT. The CDR3 consists of 16 residues. V was clipped by 2 bases and J by 2 bases, with 13 bases between them. The CDR3 reads CASSYGAYKAGNTIYF. CDR3 coding DNA: TGTGCCAGCAGTTACGGAGCTTACAAAGCTGGAAACACCATATATTTT.

The chain carries TRBV6-2 or TRBV6-3 and TRBJ2-1; D is tentatively TRBD1 or TRBD2 (6 bases each). This CDR3 comprises 15 residues. The ends were cut back, 3 bases at V and 4 bases at J, with 13 bases in the middle. Germline CDR1 and CDR2: MNHEY and SVGEGT. Written as DNA, the CDR3 is TGTGCCAGCAGTTATGAGGGGGGTTTATACAATGAGCAGTTCTTC. Encoded protein: CASSYEGGLYNEQFF.

The V and J genes are TRBV6-2 or TRBV6-3 and TRBJ1-5; a possible D gene is TRBD1 (6 bases). V lost 3 bases to trimming and J lost 0 bases, with 9 bases between them. The CDR3 length is 15 residues. Germline assignment: CDR1 MNHEY and CDR2 SVGEGT. The DNA of the CDR3 is TGTGCCAGCAGTTATGGGACATATAGCAATCAGCCCCAGCATTTT. Protein: CASSYGTYSNQPQHF.

The chain has TRBV6-5 and TRBJ2-3; 7 bases fit TRBD1. V was clipped by 9 bases and J by 2 bases; unmatched bases: 2. Germline V gene data show CDR1 as MNHEY and CDR2 as SVGAGI. This CDR3 region has 12 residues. Written as DNA, the CDR3 is TGTGCCAGTGGACAGGACACAGATACGCAGTATTTT. Translated: CASGQDTDTQYF.

This chain uses TRBV7-2 with TRBJ2-3; TRBD1 matches at 8 bases. Germline assignment: CDR1 SGHTA and CDR2 FQGNSA. The CDR3 runs to 14 residues. V was pared by 5 bases and J by 1 base, with 2 bases of the junction left unmatched. Here the CDR3 DNA reads TGTGCCAGCAGCGTGACAGGGGGCACAGATACGCAGTATTTT. Translation: CASSVTGGTDTQYF.

The chain joins TRBV2 to TRBJ1-2, with 8 nucleotides matching TRBD1. Unmatched junction bases numbered 7, after V lost 6 bases and J lost 4 bases. Germline values: CDR1 SNHLY, CDR2 FYNNEI. This CDR3 region has 14 residues. CDR3 DNA: TGTGCCAGCAGATACCAGGGGGCTGGCTATGGCTACACCTTC. Translating gives CASRYQGAGYGYTF.

This clone appeared a single time. The chain joins TRBV6-6 to TRBJ1-3; 7 nucleotides agree with TRBD1. The CDR3 length is 16 residues. With 5 bases clipped from V and 0 bases from J, the junction kept 7 bases outside the gene matches. Germline assignment: CDR1 MNHNY and CDR2 SVGAGI (reference sequence). CDR3 bases: TGTGCCAGCAGTCTTCTACAGGGGATCTCTGGAAACACCATATATTTT. Translating it yields CASSLLQGISGNTIYF.

This clone appeared once. J is TRBJ1-1 and V is TRBV2; possible D gene TRBD1, 5 bases. There are 14 residues in the CDR3. From germline, CDR1 is SNHLY and CDR2 FYNNEI. This chain's CDR3 is CADGARETLAEAFF. As DNA, the CDR3 is TGTGCAGACGGGGCTAGAGAGACACTCGCTGAAGCTTTCTTT. Supplemented by reference TRBV2 and TRBJ1-1, the full variable domain reads EPEVTQTPSHQVTQMGQEVILRCVPISNHLYFYWYRQILGQKVEFLVSFYNNEISEKSEIFDDQFSVERPDGSNFTLKIRSTKLEDSAMYFCADGARETLAEAFFGQGTRLTVV.

The table lists this clone with a count of one. V usage is TRBV27 and J usage is TRBJ2-7; 7 bases align to TRBD2. Unmatched junction bases numbered 4, after V lost 4 bases and J lost 4 bases. CDR1 is MNHEY, CDR2 SMNVEV, per germline (reference sequence). The CDR3 has 13 amino acids. CDR3 DNA: TGTGCCAGCAGTTGGGCGGGGGAGTACGAGCAGTACTTC. Encoded protein: CASSWAGEYEQYF.

The V and J genes are TRBV4-1 and TRBJ1-4, with 8 bases matching TRBD1. From germline, CDR1 is MGHRA and CDR2 YSYEKL. Trimming at V came to 1 base and at J to 1 base, leaving 8 bases not matched to a gene. The CDR3 is 18 residues long. The CDR3 DNA is TGCGCCAGCAGCCAAGCCTACAGGGGGACGGGAACTAATGAAAAACTGTTTTTT. Encoded protein: CASSQAYRGTGTNEKLFF.

This chain uses TRBV6-2 or TRBV6-3 with TRBJ1-3; tentatively, D is TRBD1 (5 bases). The CDR3 contains 15 residues. Germline loops: CDR1 MNHEY, CDR2 SVGEGT. V lost 6 bases, J lost 2 bases, and 14 bases lay in between. The CDR3 region is CASSRLQETGNTIYF. The CDR3 DNA sequence: TGTGCCAGCAGCAGACTACAGGAGACTGGAAACACCATATATTTT.

The rearrangement uses TRBV5-1 and TRBJ1-2; D gene uncertain. Trimming removed 4 bases at V and 2 bases at J, with 6 bases between. The germline CDR1 and CDR2 sequences are SGHRS and YFSETQ. The CDR3 is made up of 12 amino acids. The chain's CDR3 is CASSLGNYGYTF. The CDR3 bases are TGCGCCAGCAGCCTTGGAAACTATGGCTACACCTTC.

The chain carries TRBV5-1 and TRBJ1-3; 7 bases map to TRBD1. Trimming at V came to 0 bases and at J to 3 bases, leaving 0 bases not matched to a gene. Germline V lookup: CDR1 SGHRS, CDR2 YFSETQ. The CDR3 has 14 amino acids. The DNA of the CDR3 is TGCGCCAGCAGCTTGGACAGGGGTGGAAACACCATATATTTT. Its translation is CASSLDRGGNTIYF.